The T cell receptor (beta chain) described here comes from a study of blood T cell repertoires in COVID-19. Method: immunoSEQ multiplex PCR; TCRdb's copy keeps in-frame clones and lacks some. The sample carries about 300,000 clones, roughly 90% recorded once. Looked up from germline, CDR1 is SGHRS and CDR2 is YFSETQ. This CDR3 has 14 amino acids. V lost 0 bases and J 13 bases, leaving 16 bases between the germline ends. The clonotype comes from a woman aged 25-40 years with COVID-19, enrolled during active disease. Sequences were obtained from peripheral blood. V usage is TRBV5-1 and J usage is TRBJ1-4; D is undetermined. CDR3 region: CASSLGGGRDVLFF. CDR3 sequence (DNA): TGCGCCAGCAGCTTGGGAGGAGGAAGGGATGTACTGTTTTTT. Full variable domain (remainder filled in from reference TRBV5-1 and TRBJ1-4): KAGVTQTPRYLIKTRGQQVTLSCSPISGHRSVSWYQQTPGQGLQFLFEYFSETQRNKGNFPGRFSGRQFSNSRSEMNVSTLELGDSALYLCASSLGGGRDVLFFGSGTQLSVL.